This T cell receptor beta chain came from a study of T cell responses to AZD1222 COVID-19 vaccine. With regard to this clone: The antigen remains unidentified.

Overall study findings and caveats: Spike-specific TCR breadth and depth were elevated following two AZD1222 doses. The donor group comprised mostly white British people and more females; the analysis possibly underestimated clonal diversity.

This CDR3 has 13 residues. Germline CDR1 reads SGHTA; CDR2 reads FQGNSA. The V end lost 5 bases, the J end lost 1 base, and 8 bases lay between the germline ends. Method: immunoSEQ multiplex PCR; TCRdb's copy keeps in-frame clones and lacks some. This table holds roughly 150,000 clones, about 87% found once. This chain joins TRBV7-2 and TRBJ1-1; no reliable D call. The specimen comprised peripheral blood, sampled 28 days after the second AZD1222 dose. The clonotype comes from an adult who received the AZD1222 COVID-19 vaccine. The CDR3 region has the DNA TGTGCCAGCAGCAATGACCGGAACACTGAAGCTTTCTTT. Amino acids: CASSNDRNTEAFF.